The 30 T cell receptor beta chains below all came from one sample that was sequenced in a study of CD4 T cells in relation to SARS-CoV-2 and coronaviruses (dated by TCRdb to about 2021). Library preparation used the immunoSEQ multiplex PCR assay. TCRdb took this table from immuneACCESS and kept in-frame rearrangements with V and J called. Such tables lack part of the clones; where checked against another copy, unresolved V genes explain under half of the gap, and the rest is unexplained. This sample gives 65,000 or so clones in total; around 86% of them show up just once. The top ten clones comprise 1.5% to 2% of the sample. CD4+ T cells from unexposed donors were collected before the COVID-19 pandemic (2011-2018). Sequences were obtained from memory CD4+ T cells from PBMCs. Interpreted using the paper, the cell subset or site label stands for: memory (non-naive) CD4+ T cells. Source of these receptors: a human donor in good health.

V is TRBV7-9 and J is TRBJ2-1, with D possibly TRBD1 on 5 matching bases. The V end was cut by 2 bases, the J end by 5 bases, with 16 bases between. The CDR3 covers 16 residues. Germline CDR1 and CDR2: SEHNR and FQNEAQ (reference sequence). The chain's CDR3 is CASSLLGRRPDNEQFF. CDR3 in DNA: TGTGCCAGCAGCTTATTGGGGCGGAGACCCGACAATGAGCAGTTCTTC.

The rearrangement uses TRBV12-3 or TRBV12-4 and TRBJ2-5, with unresolved D. V lost 6 bases and J lost 7, with 9 bases in between. The CDR3 is 11 amino acids. The CDR3 is CASSAVGTQYF. CDR3 coding DNA: TGTGCCAGCAGCGCCGTTGGGACCCAGTACTTC.

The V call is TRBV5-1, the J call TRBJ2-3; a weak D match, TRBD2 (6 bases). The CDR3 consists of 17 residues. Germline V gives CDR1 SGHRS, CDR2 YFSETQ. V shed 0 bases and J shed 5 bases, with 19 bases lying between them. Written as DNA, the CDR3 is TGCGCCAGCAGCTTGGCCACCGGGGGTCTAGGGAAAGATACGCAGTATTTT. Translation gives CASSLATGGLGKDTQYF.

The rearrangement joins TRBV6-5 to TRBJ1-5; no reliable D call. The CDR3 consists of 16 residues. Trimming shortened V by 2 bases and J by 0 bases, and 11 bases separated the two germline ends. CDR1 and CDR2 (germline): MNHEY, SVGAGI. The CDR3 DNA reads TGTGCCAGCAGTTACGGCACGAGATATAGCAATCAGCCCCAGCATTTT. Its protein product is CASSYGTRYSNQPQHF.

The rearrangement links TRBV10-3 to TRBJ2-3; TRBD2 matches 14 bases. The CDR3 runs to 15 residues. The V gene's germline CDR1 is ENHRY and CDR2 SYGVKD. V gave up 6 bases and J gave up 3 bases; unmatched junction bases: 2. As DNA, the CDR3 is TGTGCCATCAGGGGACTAGCGGGAGTAACAGATACGCAGTATTTT. Translation: CAIRGLAGVTDTQYF.

The rearrangement links TRBV6-5 to TRBJ1-2; weak D call: TRBD1 (5 bases). This CDR3 contains 13 residues. Germline CDR1 is MNHEY and CDR2 is SVGAGI. V lost 1 base, J lost 4 bases, and 7 bases lay in between. In nucleotides, the CDR3 is TGTGCCAGCAGTTACTTTAGGGGCTATGGCTACACCTTC. It is translated as CASSYFRGYGYTF.

The chain combines TRBV7-2 with TRBJ1-1; D not resolved. Germline loops: CDR1 SGHTA, CDR2 FQGNSA. This CDR3 is 15 amino acids long. Trimming pared 5 bases from V and 1 base from J, leaving 14 bases between. The CDR3 sequence: CASSPRGQTNTEAFF. Here the CDR3 DNA reads TGTGCCAGCAGCCCCCGGGGTCAGACGAACACTGAAGCTTTCTTT.

For the CDR3, the DNA is TGTGCCACCAGCAGAGGGCTAGGAGTTCGCGGTGAGCAGTTCTTC. This codes for CATSRGLGVRGEQFF. V usage is TRBV15 and J usage is TRBJ2-1; D gene uncertain. This CDR3 is 15 amino acids long. Trimming pared 1 base from V and 9 bases from J, leaving 16 bases between. Germline V gene sequence: CDR1 LNHNV, CDR2 YYDKDF (reference sequence). Variable domain in full (rest from reference TRBV15 and TRBJ2-1): DAMVIQNPRYQVTQFGKPVTLSCSQTLNHNVMYWYQQKSSQAPKLLFHYYDKDFNNEADTPDNFQSRRPNTSFCFLDIRSPGLGDTAMYLCATSRGLGVRGEQFFGPGTRLTVL.

This chain connects TRBV28 to TRBJ2-7; 7 bases align to TRBD1. This CDR3 comprises 14 residues. Germline values: CDR1 MDHEN, CDR2 SYDVKM. The junction had 2 bases not matched to a gene; V was cut back by 0 bases and J by 3 bases. CDR3 coding DNA: TGTGCCAGCAGTTTATGGGGACAGAACTACGAGCAGTACTTC. Its protein product is CASSLWGQNYEQYF.

With respect to this clone: The junction departs from the called germline gene at one end, perhaps through a read error. V is TRBV6-5 and J is TRBJ2-3; D is uncertain. The CDR3 runs to 13 residues. Germline V gene lookup returns CDR1 MNHEY and CDR2 SVGAGI. The CDR3 loop is CASSDSGPDTQYF. CDR3 nucleotides: TGTGCCAGCAGTGACTCGGGTCCCGATACGCAGTATTTT.

This clone turned up a few times. This rearrangement joins TRBV2 to TRBJ2-7; the D gene is possibly TRBD2 (6 bases). The CDR3 has 16 amino acids. CDR1 and CDR2 from the germline V gene are SNHLY and FYNNEI. V was pared by 2 bases and J by 0 bases, with 14 bases between. CDR3 nucleotides: TGTGCCAGCAGTGAATGGTCCCGGAGGGTCTCCTACGAGCAGTACTTC. This codes for CASSEWSRRVSYEQYF.

The gene calls are TRBV6-5 and TRBJ2-7; D might be TRBD1 (6 bases). This CDR3 contains 14 residues. CDR1 is MNHEY and CDR2 is SVGAGI in the germline V gene. Trimming pared 6 bases from V and 1 base from J, leaving 13 bases between. The CDR3 loop reads CASSSPGTSYEQYF. CDR3 DNA: TGTGCCAGCAGCAGCCCCGGGACATCCTACGAGCAGTACTTC.

The V call is TRBV29-1, the J call TRBJ2-5, with D hard to call. The V end lost 2 bases, the J end lost 1 base, and 8 bases lay between the germline ends. The CDR3 spans 13 residues. Germline-derived CDR1 and CDR2 are SQVTM and ANQGSEA. For the CDR3, the DNA is TGCAGCGTTGAATCGTTCCTCCAAGAGACCCAGTACTTC. Translated: CSVESFLQETQYF. Using reference TRBV29-1 and TRBJ2-5 for the parts outside the CDR3, the full variable domain is SAVISQKPSRDICQRGTSLTIQCQVDSQVTMMFWYRQQPGQSLTLIATANQGSEATYESGFVIDKFPISRPNLTFSTLTVSNMSPEDSSIYLCSVESFLQETQYFGPGTRLLVL.

This clone was picked up one time. CDR3 sequence reads: CASSYPHGQQETQYF. CDR3 nucleotide sequence: TGTGCCAGCAGTTACCCCCATGGACAGCAAGAGACCCAGTACTTC. The V and J genes are TRBV6-7 and TRBJ2-5; weak D call: TRBD1 (6 bases). TRBV6-7 is classed as an ORF, of uncertain function. Between the trimmed V and J ends, which lost 2 bases and 2 bases, there was a span of 12 bases. The CDR3 has 15 amino acids.

The chain has TRBV6-2 or TRBV6-3 and TRBJ1-1; D gene uncertain. The germline gives CDR1 MNHEY, CDR2 SVGEGT. This CDR3 contains 16 residues. The V end lost 4 bases, the J end lost 0 bases, and 15 bases lay between the germline ends. DNA of the CDR3: TGTGCCAGCAGTTCTCACCTGGACGGCATGAACACTGAAGCTTTCTTT. The encoded protein is CASSSHLDGMNTEAFF.

The V call is TRBV5-1, the J call TRBJ2-3; perhaps TRBD1 as D (6 bases). The CDR3 runs 14 residues. CDR1 is SGHRS and CDR2 is YFSETQ in the germline V gene. V was trimmed by 4 bases and J by 0 bases, leaving 9 bases between them. CDR3 sequence reads: CASSRTESTDTQYF. The CDR3, as DNA: TGCGCCAGCAGCCGGACAGAAAGCACAGATACGCAGTATTTT.

The genes are TRBV7-9 and TRBJ1-2; D gene ambiguous. V was shortened by 4 bases and J by 2 bases, with 8 bases between the two germline ends. CDR3 length: 13 residues. Germline loops: CDR1 SEHNR, CDR2 FQNEAQ (reference sequence). CDR3 DNA sequence: TGTGCCAGCAGCTCCGACGGAAACTATGGCTACACCTTC. Protein sequence: CASSSDGNYGYTF. Full variable domain (missing parts from reference TRBV7-9 and TRBJ1-2): DTGVSQNPRHKITKRGQNVTFRCDPISEHNRLYWYRQTLGQGPEFLTYFQNEAQLEKSRLLSDRFSAERPKGSFSTLEIQRTEQGDSAMYLCASSSDGNYGYTFGSGTRLTVV.

This chain connects TRBV30 to TRBJ2-3; perhaps D is TRBD1 or TRBD2 (5 bases each). Germline CDR1 is GTSNPN and CDR2 is SVGIG (reference sequence). The CDR3 runs to 14 residues. Trimming pared 4 bases from V and 0 bases from J, leaving 11 bases between. This chain's CDR3 is CAWNGASSTDTQYF. The CDR3 nucleotides are TGTGCCTGGAACGGGGCTTCTAGCACAGATACGCAGTATTTT. Using reference TRBV30 and TRBJ2-3 for the parts outside the CDR3, the full variable domain is SQTIHQWPATLVQPVGSPLSLECTVEGTSNPNLYWYRQAAGRGLQLLFYSVGIGQISSEVPQNLSASRPQDRQFILSSKKLLLSDSGFYLCAWNGASSTDTQYFGPGTRLTVL.

This clone was counted a single time. The chain recombines TRBV19 with TRBJ2-7; 14 positions match TRBD2. With 4 bases clipped from V and 4 bases from J, the junction kept 6 bases outside the gene matches. Germline CDR1 is LNHDA and CDR2 is SQIVND (reference sequence). The CDR3 runs 16 residues. The CDR3 here is CASSTAGTSGGYEQYF. The CDR3 DNA follows: TGTGCCAGTAGTACCGCCGGGACTAGCGGGGGATACGAGCAGTACTTC.

The chain carries TRBV19 and TRBJ2-3; D is possibly TRBD2 (7 bases). The CDR3 length is 15 residues. Trimming took off 2 bases at V and 6 bases at J, with 15 bases between the two ends. Germline assignment: CDR1 LNHDA and CDR2 SQIVND (reference sequence). CDR3 DNA sequence: TGTGCCAGTAGTATATGGGGGGGGGCCATGGATACGCAGTATTTT. The encoded protein is CASSIWGGAMDTQYF.

This clone has a single count. The genes are TRBV5-1 and TRBJ1-1, with D tentatively TRBD1 (5 bases). V lost 5 bases and J lost 1, with 9 bases in between. The CDR3 is 13 amino acids. Looked up from germline, CDR1 is SGHRS and CDR2 is YFSETQ. DNA for the CDR3: TGCGCCAGCAGACTGGGGGGGAACACTGAAGCTTTCTTT. Its translation is CASRLGGNTEAFF.

This chain connects TRBV6-2 or TRBV6-3 to TRBJ2-1, with TRBD1 matching over 12 bases. Germline V gene sequence: CDR1 MNHEY, CDR2 SVGEGT. The ends lost 0 bases at V and 5 bases at J; junction bases unmatched: 11. The CDR3 is 19 amino acids. Written as DNA, the CDR3 is TGTGCCAGCAGTTACTCCTCAACCCAGGGACAGGGGGCAAACAATGAGCAGTTCTTC. This encodes CASSYSSTQGQGANNEQFF.

This clone has only one observation. The V gene is TRBV24-1, the J gene TRBJ2-1, with 10 bases matching TRBD2. Unmatched junction bases numbered 2, after V lost 4 bases and J lost 3 bases. The CDR3 runs 15 residues. Germline values: CDR1 KGHDR, CDR2 SFDVKD. CDR3 amino acids: CATSEASGGYNEQFF. Here the CDR3 DNA reads TGTGCCACCAGTGAGGCTAGCGGGGGCTACAATGAGCAGTTCTTC.

V is TRBV19 and J is TRBJ1-2; D not resolved. The CDR3 runs to 13 residues. Between the trimmed V and J ends, which lost 2 bases and 2 bases, there was a span of 6 bases. CDR1 and CDR2 from the germline V gene are LNHDA and SQIVND (reference sequence). CDR3 region: CASSILENYGYTF. CDR3 bases: TGTGCCAGTAGTATATTAGAGAACTATGGCTACACCTTC.

This clone was counted a single time. V usage is TRBV6-5 and J usage is TRBJ1-1; 9 bases map to TRBD1. J lost 8 bases, V lost 7 bases, and 14 bases had no gene match. Germline CDR1 MNHEY, CDR2 SVGAGI. This CDR3 is 15 amino acids long. For the CDR3, the DNA is TGTGCCAGCAATAACCAACAGGGGGCCGGGTCCGAAGCTTTCTTT. As protein: CASNNQQGAGSEAFF.

This chain connects TRBV19 to TRBJ2-3; TRBD1 is a possible D gene (6 bases). Trimming shortened V by 1 base and J by 3 bases, and 11 bases separated the two germline ends. This CDR3 has 15 residues. CDR1 and CDR2 from the germline V gene are LNHDA and SQIVND (reference sequence). The CDR3 DNA reads as TGTGCCAGTAGTATAGGTAACAGGGTAACAGATACGCAGTATTTT. Translated, it gives CASSIGNRVTDTQYF. Full variable domain (rest looked up from reference TRBV19 and TRBJ2-3): DGGITQSPKYLFRKEGQNVTLSCEQNLNHDAMYWYRQDPGQGLRLIYYSQIVNDFQKGDIAEGYSVSREKKESFPLTVTSAQKNPTAFYLCASSIGNRVTDTQYFGPGTRLTVL.

The V gene is TRBV10-3, the J gene TRBJ1-6, with 9 bases fitting TRBD1. Germline V gene sequence: CDR1 ENHRY, CDR2 SYGVKD. Trimming cost V 4 bases and J 9 bases; bases outside gene matches: 7. This CDR3 has 15 amino acids. The CDR3 protein is CAISVTGGFGSPLHF. CDR3 sequence (DNA): TGTGCCATCAGTGTAACAGGGGGCTTTGGTTCACCCCTCCACTTT.

V and J are TRBV5-4 and TRBJ1-6; possibly TRBD1 for D (5 bases). Germline CDR1 SGHNT, CDR2 YYREEE (reference sequence). The CDR3 spans 15 residues. V was trimmed by 0 bases and J by 8 bases, leaving 12 bases between them. The CDR3 sequence: CASSLGQGHDSPLHF. Written as DNA, the CDR3 is TGTGCCAGCAGCTTGGGGCAGGGCCATGATTCACCCCTCCACTTT.

The J gene is TRBJ2-1, the V gene TRBV24-1; 9 nucleotides line up with TRBD2. CDR3 length: 13 residues. With V trimmed by 3 bases and J by 12 bases, 5 bases remained unmatched. CDR1 KGHDR and CDR2 SFDVKD come from the germline V gene. As DNA, the CDR3 is TGTGCCACCAGTGATGGCGGGAGGGAGGGGCAGTTCTTC. Residues: CATSDGGREGQFF.

The V and J genes are TRBV19 and TRBJ1-3; unclear D gene. Germline CDR1 LNHDA, CDR2 SQIVND (reference sequence). Trimming left V 10 bases short and J 0 bases short, with 19 bases between. This CDR3 spans 16 amino acids. CDR3 DNA: TGTGCCACCCAGGTAGACGGCTCCTACTCTGGAAACACCATATATTTT. Translated, it gives CATQVDGSYSGNTIYF.